This entry lists 15 T cell receptor beta chains sequenced from one sample in a study of graft-versus-host responses after intestinal transplantation. Produced via immunoSEQ multiplex PCR; TCRdb's table is partial and in-frame only. The top ten clones hold about 0.51% of a sample with 90,000 to 130,000 clones, 90% to 95% of them seen once. For these receptors, no antigen is known. The sequencing here drew on unstimulated CD8+ T cells sorted from spleen or lymph node cells, taken before intestinal transplant. The receptor set was obtained from a human donor who received an intestinal transplant.

The chain employs TRBV5-1 and TRBJ1-5; maybe TRBD1 (5 bases). Trimming took 0 bases from V and 5 from J, leaving 12 bases between them. CDR3 length: 15 amino acids. CDR1 and CDR2 (germline): SGHRS, YFSETQ. This CDR3 reads CASSLVPGGHQPQHF. The DNA for the CDR3 is TGCGCCAGCAGCTTGGTTCCTGGGGGACATCAGCCCCAGCATTTT.

V is TRBV9 and J is TRBJ2-3; 7 bases map to TRBD2. With V trimmed by 3 bases and J by 2 bases, 3 bases remained unmatched. There are 14 residues in the CDR3. Germline CDR1 and CDR2: SGDLS and YYNGEE. CDR3 DNA: TGTGCCAGCAGCGCTAGCGGTTACACAGATACGCAGTATTTT. Translating gives CASSASGYTDTQYF. Full variable domain (remainder filled in from reference TRBV9 and TRBJ2-3): DSGVTQTPKHLITATGQRVTLRCSPRSGDLSVYWYQQSLDQGLQFLIQYYNGEERAKGNILERFSAQQFPDLHSELNLSSLELGDSALYFCASSASGYTDTQYFGPGTRLTVL.

This chain uses TRBV9 with TRBJ2-7, with D possibly being TRBD2 (6 bases). The germline CDR1 and CDR2 sequences are SGDLS and YYNGEE. The CDR3 is 16 amino acids. With 4 bases removed from V and 2 bases from J, the gap between germline ends came to 19 bases. This CDR3 reads CASSPGWGVGAYEQYF. CDR3 DNA sequence: TGTGCCAGCAGCCCAGGCTGGGGGGTCGGAGCCTACGAGCAGTACTTC.

The CDR3 sequence is CASSVGGSGYTF. In nucleotides, the CDR3 is TGTGCCAGCTCAGTCGGGGGGAGTGGCTACACCTTC. The V and J genes are TRBV18 and TRBJ1-2; TRBD1 is a possible D gene (5 bases). Per germline, CDR1 KGHSH and CDR2 LQKENI. With 5 bases removed from V and 7 bases from J, the gap between germline ends came to 11 bases. CDR3 size: 12 residues.

This chain uses TRBV4-2 with TRBJ2-1, with 7 bases that match TRBD1. This CDR3 spans 16 amino acids. Looked up from germline, CDR1 is LGHNA and CDR2 is YNFKEQ. J was trimmed by 6 bases and V by 5 bases; bases with no gene match: 13. The CDR3 sequence: CASSVEETGSGNEQFF. CDR3 nucleotide sequence: TGTGCCAGCAGCGTAGAGGAGACAGGGTCTGGCAATGAGCAGTTCTTC.

The chain uses TRBV19 and TRBJ2-2, with D perhaps matching TRBD1 or TRBD2 (5 bases each). The germline CDR1 and CDR2 sequences are LNHDA and SQIVND (reference sequence). The CDR3 loop spans 14 amino acids. The V end lost 3 bases, the J end lost 0 bases, and 5 bases lay between the germline ends. CDR3 protein: CASSMGANTGELFF. The CDR3, as DNA: TGTGCCAGTAGTATGGGGGCGAACACCGGGGAGCTGTTTTTT.

The rearrangement links TRBV4-1 to TRBJ1-1; possibly TRBD1 for D (6 bases). Germline CDR1 is MGHRA and CDR2 is YSYEKL. The V gene lost 0 bases and the J gene lost 4 bases, with 12 bases spanning the gap. CDR3 length: 15 residues. The CDR3 DNA is TGCGCCAGCAGCCAAGAACGGCAGGGGAGCACTGAAGCTTTCTTT. It codes for CASSQERQGSTEAFF.

The chain uses TRBV27 and TRBJ2-5; no clear D. The DNA end lines up better with TRBJ2-7; the J call may be wrong. The CDR3 consists of 11 residues. Germline assignment: CDR1 MNHEY and CDR2 SMNVEV (reference sequence). CDR3 DNA: TGTGCCAGCAGTTTTGGGTACGAGCAGTACTTC. Encoded protein: CASSFGYEQYF.

J is TRBJ1-5 and V is TRBV28, with unresolved D. The germline V and J ends were trimmed by 4 bases and 2 bases, with 6 bases remaining between them. The CDR3 consists of 13 residues. Per the germline V gene, CDR1 is MDHEN and CDR2 is SYDVKM. The CDR3 coding sequence is TGTGCCAGCAGTTCATGGGGCAATCAGCCCCAGCATTTT. Residues: CASSSWGNQPQHF.

J is TRBJ2-2 and V is TRBV5-1, with 9 nucleotides matching TRBD2. J was trimmed by 1 base and V by 2 bases; bases with no gene match: 0. Germline lookup yields CDR1 SGHRS and CDR2 YFSETQ. The CDR3 sequence is 15 residues long. The chain's CDR3 is CASSLAGGNTGELFF. As DNA, the CDR3 is TGCGCCAGCAGCTTAGCGGGAGGGAACACCGGGGAGCTGTTTTTT. The variable domain in full, completed from reference TRBV5-1 and TRBJ2-2, reads KAGVTQTPRYLIKTRGQQVTLSCSPISGHRSVSWYQQTPGQGLQFLFEYFSETQRNKGNFPGRFSGRQFSNSRSEMNVSTLELGDSALYLCASSLAGGNTGELFFGEGSRLTVL.

In DNA, the CDR3 is TGTGCCAGCAGCCAAGACTATTACGAGCAGTACTTC. It yields the protein CASSQDYYEQYF. V gene TRBV14 combines with J gene TRBJ2-7, with D uncertain. This CDR3 has 12 amino acids. CDR1 is SGHDN, CDR2 FVKESK, per germline. V lost 0 bases and J lost 4, with 4 bases in between.

Remarks on this clone: The junction does not match germline at one end; this may be a read error. The chain uses TRBV2 and TRBJ2-7; 8 positions match TRBD2. Per germline, CDR1 SNHLY and CDR2 FYNNEI. This CDR3 is built from 10 residues. DNA of the CDR3: TGTGCCAGCATGGTTAGCGGGGTACACTTC. This translates into CASMVSGVHF.

This clone was observed once. This chain uses TRBV2 with TRBJ2-1; TRBD1 might be the D (6 bases). Trimming stripped 6 bases from V and 6 bases from J, with 9 bases between. The CDR3 covers 12 residues. CDR1 is SNHLY, CDR2 FYNNEI, per germline. CDR3 region: CASRQGINEQFF. The CDR3 nucleotides are TGTGCCAGCAGACAGGGTATCAATGAGCAGTTCTTC.

V usage is TRBV29-1 and J usage is TRBJ1-1, with 10 bases fitting TRBD1. The CDR3 totals 14 residues. CDR1 is SQVTM and CDR2 is ANQGSEA in the germline V gene. V dropped 7 bases and J dropped 4; count of bases not matched to a gene: 9. This chain's CDR3 is CSAVLGDRGTEAFF. The DNA for the CDR3 is TGCAGCGCCGTCCTGGGGGACAGGGGCACTGAAGCTTTCTTT. The full variable domain, completed using reference TRBV29-1 and TRBJ1-1, is SAVISQKPSRDICQRGTSLTIQCQVDSQVTMMFWYRQQPGQSLTLIATANQGSEATYESGFVIDKFPISRPNLTFSTLTVSNMSPEDSSIYLCSAVLGDRGTEAFFGQGTRLTVV.

The chain carries TRBV27 and TRBJ2-7, with D perhaps TRBD1 (6 bases). This CDR3 region has 11 residues. Trimming stripped 10 bases from V and 6 bases from J, with 13 bases between. Germline CDR1 and CDR2: MNHEY and SMNVEV (reference sequence). The CDR3 is CATVGGREQYF. CDR3 in DNA: TGTGCCACCGTAGGGGGTCGCGAGCAGTACTTC.